The sequence of this T cell receptor (beta chain) was determined in a study of cytotoxic CD8 clonotypes in ibrutinib-treated CLL. Study observations and caveats: Sustained-remission and progressing patients had different sampling times.

Remarks on this clone: The antigen is unknown.

Libraries were prepared by immunoSEQ multiplex PCR; TCRdb keeps only in-frame clonotypes and omits some of them. The sample lists hundreds of thousands of clones, 70% seen once, with 15% to 17% in the top ten. This specimen was PBMCs, taken after 24 months of ibrutinib treatment. The receptor comes from a human donor with chronic lymphocytic leukemia.

The CDR3 loop is CASRAAATDTQYF. CDR3 bases: TGTGCCAGCCGTGCGGCCGCCACAGATACGCAGTATTTT. The chain is built from TRBV2 and TRBJ2-3; D gene uncertain. Trimming stripped 8 bases from V and 2 bases from J, with 11 bases between. Germline V gene data show CDR1 as SNHLY and CDR2 as FYNNEI. CDR3 length: 13 residues.